A selection of T cell receptor beta chains follows, all from one sample in a study of blood T cell repertoires in COVID-19. Using immunoSEQ multiplex PCR, the repertoire was profiled, and TCRdb retains in-frame clones only, with some absent. The sample records 140,000 or so clones, over 80% being singletons. The sequencing sample was made of peripheral blood. The receptor source for this set is a woman aged 45-60 years with acute or convalescent COVID-19. CDR3s include the opening cysteine and the closing phenylalanine or tryptophan. Clone sizes are given selectively: once, few, many, or a class where the clone is expanded.

v_gene: TRBV4-2; j_gene: TRBJ2-3; len: 16; abundance: -; CDR3aa: CASSQQPRRPADTQYF
v_gene: TRBV30; j_gene: TRBJ1-1; len: 13; abundance: few; CDR3aa: CAWSVQVNTEAFF
v_gene: TRBV6-5; j_gene: TRBJ2-3; len: 15; abundance: -; CDR3aa: CASRRKRWDTDTQYF
v_gene: TRBV7-6; j_gene: TRBJ1-1; len: 16; abundance: -; CDR3aa: CASSSSGGGDRAEAFF
v_gene: TRBV7-9; j_gene: TRBJ1-1; len: 12; abundance: -; CDR3aa: CASSPSGTEAFF
v_gene: TRBV27; j_gene: TRBJ1-5; len: 14; abundance: -; CDR3aa: CASSLGLGNQPQHF
v_gene: TRBV7-2; j_gene: TRBJ2-7; len: 15; abundance: -; CDR3aa: CASSESTGGSYEQYF
v_gene: TRBV11-2; j_gene: TRBJ2-1; len: 18; abundance: once; CDR3aa: CASSLMPTTGWSYNEQFF
v_gene: TRBV10-3; j_gene: TRBJ1-5; len: 17; abundance: -; CDR3aa: CAISESGGAGVNQPQHF
v_gene: TRBV28; j_gene: TRBJ1-1; len: 15; abundance: -; CDR3aa: CASSFRTGLRTEAFF
v_gene: TRBV6-6; j_gene: TRBJ1-5; len: 15; abundance: -; CDR3aa: CASSRDSNSNQPQHF
v_gene: TRBV7-9; j_gene: TRBJ2-2; len: 13; abundance: -; CDR3aa: CASSREYAGELFF
v_gene: TRBV19; j_gene: TRBJ2-7; len: 14; abundance: -; CDR3aa: CASSTPGNSYEQYF
v_gene: TRBV5-4; j_gene: TRBJ2-5; len: 15; abundance: -; CDR3aa: CASSLGQGPQETQYF